The clone carrying this TCR beta chain was seen more than once but under ten times. Per the study methods: From reference gene primer amplification, estimates of nucleated cell counts were derived. Sequencing was performed with immunoSEQ multiplex PCR; in TCRdb, only in-frame clones are kept and a portion is missing. V and J calls and clone size are as listed in that table; D and trimming were resolved from the DNA. The sample yields about 67,000 clones, 70% to 90% seen once. The data belong to a study of blood T cell repertoires in COVID-19. Background on the study: Both acute and convalescent COVID-19 samples were obtained from the United States, Italy and Spain. T cells, B-cell-depleted T cells, or PBMCs provided the cDNA or gDNA that served as material.

This CDR3 comprises 14 residues. Germline V gene lookup returns CDR1 MNHEY and CDR2 SVGEGT. Trimming shortened V by 5 bases and J by 7 bases, and 15 bases separated the two germline ends. The receptor was isolated from a man aged 50 to 60 with active COVID-19. Sequencing was done on a sample of peripheral blood. The chain has TRBV6-2 or TRBV6-3 and TRBJ2-1; possible D gene TRBD1, 6 bases. The CDR3 sequence: CASSIGQFSNEQFF. In DNA form, the CDR3 reads TGTGCCAGCAGTATTGGACAGTTCAGTAATGAGCAGTTCTTC.